The next 25 T cell receptor beta chains were all read from a single sample in a study of T cells in Graves' hyperthyroidism and ophthalmopathy. Researchers amplified the TCR beta CDR3 regions from RNA transcripts. HTBI primers were the set used in a first-round RT-PCR of the TCR CDR3. TCRdb itself ran the multiplex PCR reads through MiXCR, one entry per CDR3 protein. The table has more than 650,000 distinct CDR3 sequences, 14% seen once. Sample: blood. The source of these receptors is a woman between 18 and 30 years old with Graves' hyperthyroidism.

This clonotype was observed a single time. A much more abundant neighbour one base away suggests this may be a read error. V is TRBV20-1 and J is TRBJ2-5; 8 nucleotides match TRBD1. The closer fit of TRBJ2-1 to the DNA end suggests the J call may be wrong. The CDR3 has 14 amino acids. CDR1 is DFQATT and CDR2 is SNEGSKA in the germline V gene (reference sequence). CDR3 coding DNA: TGCAGTGCTAGAGGTGGGACAGGACAAGAGACCCAGTTCTTC. It specifies CSARGGTGQETQFF.

This clonotype was seen repeatedly, ten times or more. This chain connects TRBV28 to TRBJ2-5, with TRBD1 identical over 11 bases. The CDR3 covers 17 residues. V was pared by 3 bases and J by 5 bases, with 11 bases of the junction left unmatched. Germline V gene data show CDR1 as MDHEN and CDR2 as SYDVKM. The CDR3 DNA reads as TGTGCCAGCAGTTTCTCGGGGACAGGGGGGTCGCGGGAGACCCAGTACTTC. Translated: CASSFSGTGGSRETQYF.

This clonotype was counted only a few times. The V call is TRBV20-1, the J call TRBJ2-3; D is unclear. Trimming stripped 1 base from V and 6 bases from J, with 8 bases between. This CDR3 region has 12 residues. Germline-derived CDR1 and CDR2 are DFQATT and SNEGSKA (reference sequence). CDR3 DNA sequence: TGCAGTGCTAGAGGTACAGTGGATACGCAGTATTTT. Its translation is CSARGTVDTQYF.

This clonotype has only one observation. With a much larger clone just one base away, this may be a read error. V and J are TRBV12-3 or TRBV12-4 and TRBJ2-1; D not resolved. The CDR3 has 15 amino acids. CDR3 amino acids: CTSSQDGPGRNEQFF. The CDR3 DNA follows: TGTACCAGCAGTCAGGACGGCCCCGGGCGTAATGAGCAGTTCTTC.

This clonotype was seen ten or more times. The J gene is TRBJ2-7, the V gene TRBV20-1; 8 bases align to TRBD2. Germline trimming cut 5 bases from V and 1 base from J; bases unmatched to any gene: 7. The CDR3 is 14 amino acids. Germline V gives CDR1 DFQATT, CDR2 SNEGSKA (reference sequence). DNA of the CDR3: TGCAGTGCTGCCGGCGGGAGGATATCCTACGAGCAGTACTTC. Protein sequence: CSAAGGRISYEQYF.

Ten or more counts support this clonotype. The CDR3: CSARDYREGMNTEAFF. As DNA, the CDR3 is TGCAGTGCTAGAGATTACAGGGAAGGGATGAACACTGAAGCTTTCTTT. The chain carries TRBV20-1 and TRBJ1-1; possible D gene TRBD1, 6 bases. Trimming took 0 bases from V and 0 from J, leaving 14 bases between them. The length of the CDR3 is 16 residues. Germline CDR1 and CDR2: DFQATT and SNEGSKA (reference sequence).

This clonotype was seen many times. The CDR3 here is CASSLKNEQFF. The CDR3 coding sequence is TGTGCCAGCAGCCTGAAGAATGAGCAGTTCTTC. The chain combines TRBV7-9 with TRBJ2-1; D unclear. The CDR3 is made up of 11 amino acids. V lost 5 bases and J 7 bases, leaving 6 bases between the germline ends. CDR1 is SEHNR, CDR2 FQNEAQ, per germline (reference sequence). The variable domain in full, completed from reference TRBV7-9 and TRBJ2-1, reads DTGVSQNPRHKITKRGQNVTFRCDPISEHNRLYWYRQTLGQGPEFLTYFQNEAQLEKSRLLSDRFSAERPKGSFSTLEIQRTEQGDSAMYLCASSLKNEQFFGPGTRLTVL.

The chain couples TRBV24-1 to TRBJ1-2; TRBD1 agrees at 9 bases. CDR3 length: 16 residues. CDR1 is KGHDR and CDR2 is SFDVKD in the germline V gene. V was clipped by 4 bases and J by 2 bases; unmatched bases: 7. The CDR3: CATSDSGTGKNYGYTF. The CDR3 DNA follows: TGTGCCACCAGTGACTCAGGGACAGGGAAAAACTATGGCTACACCTTC.

The sample holds many counts of this clonotype. J is TRBJ2-3 and V is TRBV7-8, with D unclear. Per germline, CDR1 SGHVS and CDR2 FQNEAQ. This CDR3 region has 15 residues. With 4 bases removed from V and 1 base from J, the gap between germline ends came to 12 bases. CDR3 sequence: CASSSPPDGTDTQYF. The DNA for the CDR3 is TGTGCCAGCAGCTCCCCCCCAGACGGCACAGATACGCAGTATTTT.

This clonotype was observed many times. The chain combines TRBV5-8 with TRBJ1-1; D unclear. V lost 2 bases, J lost 5 bases, and 10 bases lay in between. From germline, CDR1 is SGHTS and CDR2 YDEGEE. The CDR3 extends over 13 amino acids. CDR3 region: CASSFMRGTEAFF. The CDR3 DNA sequence: TGTGCCAGCAGCTTTATGAGAGGAACTGAAGCTTTCTTT.

This clonotype was counted a few times. The J gene is TRBJ1-2, the V gene TRBV14, with D hard to call. This CDR3 is built from 14 residues. Trimming stripped 5 bases from V and 7 bases from J, with 17 bases between. Germline CDR1 SGHDN, CDR2 FVKESK. CDR3 sequence: CASSFSWQSLGYTF. For the CDR3, the DNA is TGTGCCAGCAGCTTCAGCTGGCAGTCGCTTGGCTACACCTTC.

This clonotype was recorded a few times. This may stem from a read error, because a much larger clone lies one nucleotide away. The chain has TRBV6-5 and TRBJ1-1, with 8 bases matching TRBD1. The germline gives CDR1 MNHEY, CDR2 SVGAGI. The CDR3 has 18 residues. V shed 0 bases and J 6 bases; nucleotides not matched to a gene: 15. The CDR3 loop is CASSYSLYRGGAPAEAFF. The CDR3 bases are TGTGCCAGCAGTTACTCGTTGTACAGGGGGGGGGCTCCCGCTGAAGCTTTCTTT.

Notes on this clonotype: A much larger clone differs by one base, so this may be a read error. The rearrangement links TRBV28 to TRBJ2-1; TRBD2 matches 9 bases. V shed 3 bases, J shed 9 bases, and the junction held 12 bases outside the gene matches. This CDR3 region has 16 residues. CDR1 and CDR2 from the germline V gene are MDHEN and SYDVKM. CDR3 coding DNA: TGTGCCAGCAGTTTGAGGGAATTGGCGGGAGGGCGTGAGCAGTTCTTC. As protein: CASSLRELAGGREQFF.

V is TRBV13 and J is TRBJ2-5; a possible D gene is TRBD2 (5 bases). The germline gives CDR1 PRHDT, CDR2 FYEKMQ (reference sequence). This CDR3 region has 14 residues. The V gene lost 2 bases and the J gene lost 5 bases, with 12 bases spanning the gap. The CDR3 DNA reads as TGTGCCAGCAGCTTAACCGGGAAGAGGGAGACCCAGTACTTC. Amino acids: CASSLTGKRETQYF.

In this sample, this clonotype turned up a few times. The chain links TRBV12-3 or TRBV12-4 to TRBJ2-7; D ambiguous. The CDR3 covers 15 residues. V was pared by 6 bases and J by 6 bases, with 21 bases between. This CDR3 reads CASRPGRRNSGEQYF. Written as DNA, the CDR3 is TGTGCCAGCAGACCAGGACGGCGGAATAGTGGCGAGCAGTACTTC.

This clonotype was observed many times. V and J are TRBV2 and TRBJ2-5; 7 positions match TRBD2. V shed 4 bases and J 0 bases; nucleotides not matched to a gene: 5. Germline assignment: CDR1 SNHLY and CDR2 FYNNEI. The CDR3 length is 15 residues. Here the CDR3 DNA reads TGTGCCAGCAGTGGGGGGGGAGCTTACCAAGAGACCCAGTACTTC. Residues: CASSGGGAYQETQYF. The full variable domain, in which reference TRBV2 and TRBJ2-5 provide the parts outside the CDR3, is EPEVTQTPSHQVTQMGQEVILRCVPISNHLYFYWYRQILGQKVEFLVSFYNNEISEKSEIFDDQFSVERPDGSNFTLKIRSTKLEDSAMYFCASSGGGAYQETQYFGPGTRLLVL.

The CDR3 DNA sequence: TGCAGTGCTAGAAATAGCAGGAGCTCCTACAATGAGCAGTTCTTC. This encodes CSARNSRSSYNEQFF. The rearrangement links TRBV20-1 to TRBJ2-1, with D hard to call. The CDR3 contains 15 residues. CDR1 is DFQATT and CDR2 is SNEGSKA in the germline V gene (reference sequence). Trimming pared 2 bases from V and 0 bases from J, leaving 11 bases between.

V gene TRBV12-3 or TRBV12-4 combines with J gene TRBJ2-5; tentatively, D is TRBD1 or TRBD2 (6 bases each). Trimming left V 1 base short and J 1 base short, with 16 bases between. The CDR3 is 17 amino acids. Here the CDR3 DNA reads TGTGCCAGCAGTTTAGGGGGGGCAGGGCGGGCCCAAGAGACCCAGTACTTC. The encoded protein is CASSLGGAGRAQETQYF.

This clonotype was seen at least ten times. The chain is built from TRBV3-1 and TRBJ1-1, with D uncertain. The CDR3 totals 13 residues. CDR1 LGHDT and CDR2 YNNKEL come from the germline V gene (reference sequence). V was pared by 5 bases and J by 1 base, with 8 bases between. CDR3 nucleotides: TGTGCCAGCAGCTCTGCGGGGAACACTGAAGCTTTCTTT. Translation gives CASSSAGNTEAFF.

This clonotype turned up a few times. The chain's CDR3 is CASSLSWGRGLTGELFF. CDR3 bases: TGTGCCAGCAGTTTATCCTGGGGCAGGGGATTAACCGGGGAGCTGTTTTTT. V and J are TRBV27 and TRBJ2-2, with a weak D call TRBD1 (6 bases). Germline V gene sequence: CDR1 MNHEY, CDR2 SMNVEV (reference sequence). The CDR3 runs to 17 residues. V was pared by 0 bases and J by 5 bases, with 16 bases between.

This clonotype has at least ten counts. The chain recombines TRBV20-1 with TRBJ1-2; no clear D. The V gene's germline CDR1 is DFQATT and CDR2 SNEGSKA (reference sequence). This CDR3 has 13 amino acids. Trimming took 3 bases from V and 5 from J, leaving 13 bases between them. CDR3 residues: CSARRRIEYGYTF. CDR3 DNA sequence: TGCAGTGCTAGGCGGCGGATTGAATATGGCTACACCTTC.

The V call is TRBV5-4, the J call TRBJ2-3; 9 bases are a match to TRBD2. With 2 bases clipped from V and 6 bases from J, the junction kept 10 bases outside the gene matches. Germline V CDR1 and CDR2: SGHNT, YYREEE (reference sequence). The CDR3 totals 16 residues. The CDR3, as DNA: TGTGCCAGCAGCTTTAGGATGCTAGCGGGGACCGATACGCAGTATTTT. It encodes CASSFRMLAGTDTQYF.

This clonotype has just a few counts. The rearrangement links TRBV19 to TRBJ2-3, with 7 bases matching TRBD2. The CDR3 contains 14 residues. The V gene end was trimmed by 8 bases and the J gene end by 0 bases; junction bases not matched to a gene: 5. Germline CDR1 reads LNHDA; CDR2 reads SQIVND (reference sequence). The CDR3 nucleotides are TGTGCCAGTGCGGGACTACCTAGCACAGATACGCAGTATTTT. This encodes CASAGLPSTDTQYF.

This clonotype was found many times. The chain combines TRBV7-9 with TRBJ2-7, with D tentatively TRBD1 (6 bases). The V gene's germline CDR1 is SEHNR and CDR2 FQNEAQ (reference sequence). Trimming left V 3 bases short and J 3 bases short, with 9 bases between. This CDR3 has 13 amino acids. CDR3 residues: CASSFRGGYEQYF. The CDR3 coding sequence is TGTGCCAGCAGCTTCAGGGGTGGCTACGAGCAGTACTTC.

This rearrangement joins TRBV6-1 to TRBJ2-3; 10 bases align to TRBD1. This CDR3 is 15 amino acids long. Germline CDR1 MNHNS, CDR2 SASEGT. Losses at the gene ends were 6 bases for V and 5 bases for J; bases not matched to a gene: 8. The CDR3 region is CASRDRGRERDTQYF. CDR3 nucleotides: TGTGCCAGCAGAGACAGGGGGCGCGAGAGAGATACGCAGTATTTT.